This is a list of T cell receptor beta chains from one sample in a study of identifying expanded T cells in peripheral blood. Clones were read by immunoSEQ multiplex PCR, and TCRdb kept only the in-frame ones, dropping some. The sample has 100,000 to 110,000 clones; approximately 88% are singletons. The sequenced material came from blood. All receptors derive from a person between 18 and 70 years old in good health. The conserved cysteine and the conserved F or W are not part of the CDR3 here.

cdr3_aa: ASSSGAGGTTGELF
j_call: TRBJ2-2
v_call: TRBV5-1

cdr3_aa: AWSVLRNQPQH
j_call: TRBJ1-5
v_call: TRBV30

cdr3_aa: AWSLGSDEKLF
j_call: TRBJ1-4
v_call: TRBV30

cdr3_aa: ASSELGRPLH
j_call: TRBJ1-6
v_call: TRBV25-1

cdr3_aa: ASSLDPGREQY
j_call: TRBJ2-7
v_call: TRBV7-7

cdr3_aa: AWAIGQGRTEAF
j_call: TRBJ1-1
v_call: TRBV30

cdr3_aa: ASSPETGGGEKLF
j_call: TRBJ1-4
v_call: TRBV9

cdr3_aa: ASSLGPGYGYT
j_call: TRBJ1-2
v_call: TRBV5-1

cdr3_aa: AWDRGTGSPPLH
j_call: TRBJ1-6
v_call: TRBV30

cdr3_aa: ASSPHEGVGANVLT
j_call: TRBJ2-6
v_call: TRBV13

cdr3_aa: SVEEHGAEAF
j_call: TRBJ1-1
v_call: TRBV29-1

cdr3_aa: ASSHSGTGAIDGYT
j_call: TRBJ1-2
v_call: TRBV4-1

cdr3_aa: ASSLHYRETQY
j_call: TRBJ2-5
v_call: TRBV11-3

cdr3_aa: ASSETRTQPQH
j_call: TRBJ1-5
v_call: TRBV2

cdr3_aa: ATRGENTEAF
j_call: TRBJ1-1
v_call: TRBV5-4